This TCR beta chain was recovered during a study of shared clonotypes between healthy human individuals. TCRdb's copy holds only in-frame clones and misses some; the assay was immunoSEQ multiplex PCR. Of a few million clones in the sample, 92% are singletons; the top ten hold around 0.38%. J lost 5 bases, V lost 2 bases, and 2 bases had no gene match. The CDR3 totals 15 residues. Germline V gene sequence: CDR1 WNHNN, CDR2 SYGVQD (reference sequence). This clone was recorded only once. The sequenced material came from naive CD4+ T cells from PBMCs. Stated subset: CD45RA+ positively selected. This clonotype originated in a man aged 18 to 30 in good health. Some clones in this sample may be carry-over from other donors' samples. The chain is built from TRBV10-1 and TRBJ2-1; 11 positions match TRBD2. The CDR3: CASSEAGLADNEQFF. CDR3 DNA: TGCGCCAGCAGTGAGGCGGGACTAGCGGACAATGAGCAGTTCTTC.